The 18 T cell receptor beta chains given below trace back to one sample, sequenced in a study of beta chain features in type 1 diabetes. Isolated RNA was reverse transcribed in full, so expressed TCRB transcripts were sequenced. This table comes from immunoSEQ multiplex PCR, and its TCRdb copy is limited to in-frame clones, with some not included. The sample consists of 130,000 or so clones, less than 10% of them appearing once. The sample taken for sequencing was central memory CD4+ T cells from blood. The source of these receptors is a woman in her thirties or forties in good health.

The CDR3 DNA is TGCGCCAGCAGCCGCGGACAAAGAACCGGGGAGCTGTTTTTT. Protein: CASSRGQRTGELFF. V usage is TRBV5-1 and J usage is TRBJ2-2; a weak D match, TRBD1 (5 bases). V was shortened by 4 bases and J by 5 bases, with 12 bases between the two germline ends. The CDR3 covers 14 residues. From germline, CDR1 is SGHRS and CDR2 YFSETQ.

This sequence joins TRBV23-1 and TRBJ2-3; D may be TRBD2 (5 bases). TRBV23-1 falls under the ORF class, with uncertain function. This CDR3 contains 19 residues. The V and J ends lost 6 bases and 4 bases respectively, with 29 bases between them. This CDR3 reads CASRDPDGGSQRFPDTQYF. In DNA form, the CDR3 reads TGCGCCAGCAGAGACCCGGATGGCGGGTCCCAACGGTTTCCAGATACGCAGTATTTT.

This chain joins TRBV7-9 and TRBJ1-2, with 10 bases aligning to TRBD1. V was clipped by 3 bases and J by 4 bases; unmatched bases: 2. Germline V CDR1 and CDR2: SEHNR, FQNEAQ (reference sequence). This CDR3 is built from 14 residues. CDR3 loop: CASSLGDRGYGYTF. In DNA, the CDR3 is TGTGCCAGCAGCTTGGGGGACAGGGGCTATGGCTACACCTTC.

The V gene is TRBV5-4, the J gene TRBJ1-2, with D perhaps TRBD1 (5 bases). Germline V gene lookup returns CDR1 SGHNT and CDR2 YYREEE (reference sequence). The CDR3 has 14 amino acids. The CDR3 reads CVLQRGGNYYGYTF. In DNA form, the CDR3 reads TGTGTCTTACAGCGGGGGGGAAACTACTATGGCTACACCTTC.

In this sample, this clone turned up a few times. The chain couples TRBV29-1 to TRBJ1-2; the D is unclear. Germline V gene data show CDR1 as SQVTM and CDR2 as ANQGSEA. Trimming removed 2 bases at V and 5 bases at J, with 6 bases between. The CDR3 sequence is 11 residues long. The CDR3 spells CSVEPGYGYTF. The CDR3 nucleotides read TGCAGCGTTGAACCGGGTTATGGCTACACCTTC.

This clone came up a few times. This sequence joins TRBV10-3 and TRBJ1-4; D remains ambiguous. This CDR3 contains 15 residues. Trimming took off 4 bases at V and 4 bases at J, with 13 bases between the two ends. The germline V gene encodes CDR1 ENHRY and CDR2 SYGVKD. CDR3 region: CAISGQRSVNEKLFF. The CDR3 DNA is TGTGCCATCAGTGGGCAGCGAAGCGTTAATGAAAAACTGTTTTTT.

The chain joins TRBV6-1 to TRBJ2-3; D gene uncertain. This CDR3 spans 12 amino acids. With 2 bases removed from V and 5 bases from J, the gap between germline ends came to 5 bases. Germline CDR1 is MNHNS and CDR2 is SASEGT. CDR3 nucleotides: TGTGCCAGCAGTGAAAGGAGAGATACGCAGTATTTT. Translating gives CASSERRDTQYF.

This clone has ten or more counts. The CDR3: CASSQGIGYTF. The CDR3 nucleotides read TGTGCCAGCTCCCAGGGAATCGGCTACACCTTC. V gene TRBV19 combines with J gene TRBJ1-2, with D possibly matching TRBD1 (5 bases). The germline gives CDR1 LNHDA, CDR2 SQIVND (reference sequence). CDR3 length: 11 amino acids. V was shortened by 9 bases and J by 8 bases, with 13 bases between the two germline ends.

This clone was counted between two and nine times. The chain uses TRBV18 and TRBJ1-4; possible D gene TRBD1, 6 bases. Germline CDR1 reads KGHSH; CDR2 reads LQKENI. The CDR3 sequence is 14 residues long. V dropped 5 bases and J dropped 6 bases, with 13 bases sitting between them. CDR3 coding DNA: TGTGCCAGCTCATCCGGGGCAGGGGATGAAAAACTGTTTTTT. Translation: CASSSGAGDEKLFF.

This chain uses TRBV11-2 with TRBJ2-1; tentative D call: TRBD2 (6 bases). CDR3 length: 15 residues. The germline V gene encodes CDR1 SGHAT and CDR2 FQNNGV. Deletions cut 5 bases from V and 8 bases from J, with 19 bases between. The CDR3 reads CASSAGLRSPYEQFF. The DNA for the CDR3 is TGTGCCAGCAGCGCGGGACTGAGGTCCCCCTATGAGCAGTTCTTC. The entire variable domain, with the rest obtained from reference TRBV11-2 and TRBJ2-1, is as follows: EAGVAQSPRYKIIEKRQSVAFWCNPISGHATLYWYQQILGQGPKLLIQFQNNGVVDDSQLPKDRFSAERLKGVDSTLKIQPAKLEDSAVYLCASSAGLRSPYEQFFGPGTRLTVL.

V and J are TRBV18 and TRBJ2-2; 7 nucleotides agree with TRBD1. Germline values: CDR1 KGHSH, CDR2 LQKENI. The CDR3 spans 14 residues. Unmatched junction bases numbered 2, after V lost 3 bases and J lost 4 bases. The chain's CDR3 is CASSPGQLTGELFF. The CDR3 DNA is TGTGCCAGCTCACCGGGACAGCTCACCGGGGAGCTGTTTTTT.

At least ten counts were recorded for this clone. The chain recombines TRBV27 with TRBJ2-5; 8 nucleotides agree with TRBD1. This CDR3 spans 13 amino acids. In germline, CDR1 is MNHEY, CDR2 SMNVEV (reference sequence). The J segment lost 5 bases and the V segment lost 6 bases, leaving 5 bases of the junction unmatched. The CDR3 DNA follows: TGTGCCAGCAGGCTCAGGGGGCGCGAGACCCAGTACTTC. This translates into CASRLRGRETQYF.

This clone was detected a few times. This chain uses TRBV19 with TRBJ2-3, with 10 bases matching TRBD2. Germline V gives CDR1 LNHDA, CDR2 SQIVND (reference sequence). J was trimmed by 6 bases and V by 4 bases; bases with no gene match: 13. The CDR3 has 17 amino acids. CDR3 in DNA: TGTGCCAGTAGTACAACGATTCTAGCGGGGGCCTCCGATACGCAGTATTTT. This sequence encodes CASSTTILAGASDTQYF.

V and J are TRBV2 and TRBJ2-5; D perhaps matches TRBD2 (5 bases). V shed 2 bases and J shed 2 bases, with 12 bases lying between them. The length of the CDR3 is 15 residues. Germline-derived CDR1 and CDR2 are SNHLY and FYNNEI. This CDR3 reads CASSEFRGEQETQYF. Here the CDR3 DNA reads TGTGCCAGCAGTGAATTTCGGGGAGAACAAGAGACCCAGTACTTC. Full variable domain (missing parts from reference TRBV2 and TRBJ2-5): EPEVTQTPSHQVTQMGQEVILRCVPISNHLYFYWYRQILGQKVEFLVSFYNNEISEKSEIFDDQFSVERPDGSNFTLKIRSTKLEDSAMYFCASSEFRGEQETQYFGPGTRLLVL.

This clone was seen a handful of times. This sequence joins TRBV5-1 and TRBJ1-6, with D hard to call. V gave up 6 bases and J gave up 0 bases, with 13 bases separating them. This CDR3 has 16 residues. Germline V lookup: CDR1 SGHRS, CDR2 YFSETQ. DNA of the CDR3: TGCGCCAGCACGAGGGATGGGAGCTCCTATAATTCACCCCTCCACTTT. As protein: CASTRDGSSYNSPLHF.

This chain links TRBV13 with TRBJ1-2; D is undetermined. The germline gives CDR1 PRHDT, CDR2 FYEKMQ (reference sequence). The ends were cut back, 2 bases at V and 4 bases at J, with 8 bases in the middle. CDR3 length equals 13 residues. CDR3 sequence reads: CASSLNRVYGYTF. CDR3 DNA: TGTGCCAGCAGCTTAAACCGGGTCTATGGCTACACCTTC.

This clone was counted a few times. This chain links TRBV29-1 with TRBJ2-3; 10 nucleotides line up with TRBD1. Losses at the gene ends were 6 bases for V and 7 bases for J; bases not matched to a gene: 10. Germline V lookup: CDR1 SQVTM, CDR2 ANQGSEA. The CDR3 runs 14 residues. The CDR3 region has the DNA TGCAGCGTACGAAGCGGGACAGGGGACAATACGCAGTATTTT. It specifies CSVRSGTGDNTQYF.

The chain carries TRBV7-9 and TRBJ1-4; 8 bases align to TRBD1. The V gene's germline CDR1 is SEHNR and CDR2 FQNEAQ (reference sequence). This CDR3 region has 15 residues. V lost 4 bases and J lost 0; bases outside the gene matches: 1. CDR3 protein: CASSWDRSTNEKLFF. The CDR3 DNA reads as TGTGCCAGCAGCTGGGACAGGTCAACTAATGAAAAACTGTTTTTT.